The clone carrying this T cell receptor beta chain was observed many times. What it binds is not known. The source of the sample is a study of molecular identifiers for immune sequencing clone quantification. Making the bulk TCR libraries relied on previously described methods and listed TCR primers. TCRdb reprocessed the PCR reads with MiXCR, giving one entry per CDR3 protein. The data show 250,000 to 400,000 distinct CDR3 sequences, 20% to 25% seen once. Findings and limits, study-wide: Detecting spiked Jurkat TCR RNA from one cell among about a million naive cells was reportedly possible.

The CDR3 has 15 amino acids. Trimming removed 6 bases from V and 3 bases from J; junction bases left unmatched: 11. Germline V gene sequence: CDR1 MRHNA, CDR2 SNTAGT. Specimen: naive CD8+ T cells from blood, with Jurkat cell RNA spiked in. Documented subset: FACS-sorted CD8+CD4-CCR7+CD45RA+ naive T cells. The TCR sequence derives from a human donor in good health. Some libraries in this study had Jurkat cell RNA spiked in. The chain joins TRBV6-4 to TRBJ2-7; the match to TRBD1 covers 7 bases. As DNA, the CDR3 is TGTGCCAGCAGAAGCGACAGGGTGTACTTCTACGAGCAGTACTTC. This codes for CASRSDRVYFYEQYF.